This TCR beta chain was profiled in a study of beta chain features in type 1 diabetes. Study-level points and caveats: Patients with Type 1 diabetes showed moderately but significantly shorter TCRB CDR3s in all four CD4+ subsets.

Trimming cost V 5 bases and J 7 bases, with 15 bases left between them. CDR1 is SGHVS, CDR2 FQNEAQ, per germline. CDR3 length: 14 residues. Concerning this clone itself: Its antigen remains unknown.

cDNA synthesis used the whole RNA isolate, giving expressed TCRB sequences. Clones were read by immunoSEQ multiplex PCR, and TCRdb kept only the in-frame ones, dropping some. Of 500,000 to 650,000 clones in the sample, over 10% are singletons; the top ten hold 0.095% to 0.15%. The chain carries TRBV7-8 and TRBJ1-5; unclear D gene. The clonotype originates from a man aged 30-40 years with type 1 diabetes. The specimen was naive CD4+ T cells from blood. The CDR3 sequence: CASSLEWRGQPQHF. CDR3 coding DNA: TGTGCCAGCAGCCTTGAGTGGAGAGGACAGCCCCAGCATTTT.